The 10 T cell receptor beta chains listed next were all sequenced from one sample in a study of T cells in Graves' hyperthyroidism and ophthalmopathy. Amplified TCR beta CDR3 regions derived from RNA transcripts. First-round RT-PCR of the TCR CDR3 relied on the HTBI primer set. TCRdb recomputed calls from the multiplex PCR reads with MiXCR, one row per CDR3 protein. The sample records about 680,000 distinct CDR3 sequences, over 35% being singletons. Sequencing used blood. All receptors derive from a woman in her thirties or forties with Graves' hyperthyroidism.

In its sample, this clonotype was seen a few times. V usage is TRBV20-1 and J usage is TRBJ2-7, with D uncertain. Trimming removed 0 bases at V and 0 bases at J, with 9 bases between. Per the germline V gene, CDR1 is DFQATT and CDR2 is SNEGSKA (reference sequence). The CDR3 totals 14 residues. CDR3 protein: CSARDSRRSYEQYF. As DNA, the CDR3 is TGCAGTGCTAGAGACTCCCGGCGCTCCTACGAGCAGTACTTC.

The chain joins TRBV6-2 or TRBV6-3 to TRBJ2-7; possibly TRBD1 for D (6 bases). Trimming took 7 bases from V and 2 from J, leaving 21 bases between them. CDR1 is MNHEY and CDR2 is SVGEGT in the germline V gene. This CDR3 is built from 16 residues. The CDR3 DNA follows: TGTGCCAGCACCCGCCTCGGACAGAGCGGTCCCTACGAGCAGTACTTC. It yields the protein CASTRLGQSGPYEQYF.

This clonotype has at least ten counts. This chain links TRBV11-2 with TRBJ1-2; D is ambiguous. The V end lost 2 bases, the J end lost 1 base, and 5 bases lay between the germline ends. Looked up from germline, CDR1 is SGHAT and CDR2 is FQNNGV. This CDR3 has 13 residues. CDR3 residues: CASSLQVNYGYTF. The CDR3 DNA follows: TGTGCCAGCAGCTTACAGGTTAACTATGGCTACACCTTC. Using reference TRBV11-2 and TRBJ1-2 for the parts outside the CDR3, the full variable domain is EAGVAQSPRYKIIEKRQSVAFWCNPISGHATLYWYQQILGQGPKLLIQFQNNGVVDDSQLPKDRFSAERLKGVDSTLKIQPAKLEDSAVYLCASSLQVNYGYTFGSGTRLTVV.

Points on this clonotype: With a much larger clone just one base away, this may be a read error. V gene TRBV7-2 combines with J gene TRBJ1-5; D is possibly TRBD1 (5 bases). Germline-derived CDR1 and CDR2 are SGHTA and FQGNSA. Trimming took off 1 base at V and 0 bases at J, with 13 bases between the two ends. This CDR3 is 17 amino acids long. The CDR3 is CASSLGGGPFSNQPQHF. The CDR3 coding sequence is TGTGCCAGCAGCTTAGGGGGGGGACCTTTTAGCAATCAGCCCCAGCATTTT. The full variable domain, its missing parts supplied by reference TRBV7-2 and TRBJ1-5, is GAGVSQSPSNKVTEKGKDVELRCDPISGHTALYWYRQSLGQGLEFLIYFQGNSAPDKSGLPSDRFSAERTGGSVSTLTIQRTQQEDSAVYLCASSLGGGPFSNQPQHFGDGTRLSIL.

This clonotype came up many times. The CDR3 DNA follows: TGTGCCATCCCGCGAGTGGAGGCTCTGAACACTGAAGCTTTCTTT. Translating gives CAIPRVEALNTEAFF. The chain couples TRBV7-9 to TRBJ1-1; D is ambiguous. The CDR3 has 15 amino acids. Trimming took 10 bases from V and 0 from J, leaving 18 bases between them. CDR1 is SEHNR and CDR2 is FQNEAQ in the germline V gene (reference sequence).

The chain recombines TRBV7-8 with TRBJ2-5; weak D call: TRBD1 (5 bases). Germline CDR1 reads SGHVS; CDR2 reads FQNEAQ. The V gene lost 5 bases and the J gene lost 1 base, with 14 bases spanning the gap. CDR3 length: 15 residues. The CDR3 loop is CASSQFSQGQETQYF. The CDR3 coding sequence is TGTGCCAGCAGCCAATTCTCGCAGGGCCAAGAGACCCAGTACTTC.

This clonotype came up many times. This chain joins TRBV25-1 and TRBJ2-7, with TRBD1 as a possible D gene (6 bases). The length of the CDR3 is 14 residues. The V end was cut by 3 bases, the J end by 0 bases, with 9 bases between. Germline V gives CDR1 MGHDK, CDR2 SYGVNS. CDR3 protein: CASSDRDTSYEQYF. As DNA, the CDR3 is TGTGCCAGCAGTGATAGGGACACCTCCTACGAGCAGTACTTC.

As regards this clonotype: No conserved phenylalanine or tryptophan is present at the end of the CDR3, so a read error is the likely explanation. The chain employs TRBV6-2 or TRBV6-3 and TRBJ1-5, with D hard to call. The CDR3 spans 15 residues. The V end was cut by 8 bases, the J end by 1 base, with 15 bases between. Germline CDR1 is MNHEY and CDR2 is SVGEGT. In nucleotides, the CDR3 is TGTGCCAGCCGGACGCGGGGTGGGAGCAATCAGCCCCAGCATCTT. Its translation: CASRTRGGSNQPQHL.

The V call is TRBV12-3 or TRBV12-4, the J call TRBJ1-1; D ambiguous. The CDR3 length is 15 residues. V lost 8 bases and J lost 5, with 21 bases in between. The CDR3 DNA follows: TGTGCCAGCTCACCTCCGGGAAGGAGTAGTACTGAAGCTTTCTTT. Protein: CASSPPGRSSTEAFF.

This clonotype appeared a few times. The chain combines TRBV12-3 or TRBV12-4 with TRBJ1-2; a weak D match, TRBD1 (6 bases). The CDR3 is made up of 12 amino acids. Trimming removed 6 bases from V and 6 bases from J, with 11 bases in between. CDR3 coding DNA: TGTGCCAGCAGGCCCCAGGGGAATGGCTACACCTTC. Protein: CASRPQGNGYTF.